The 29 T cell receptor beta chains in this list originate from one sample, sequenced in a study of blood T cell repertoires in COVID-19. The data were produced by immunoSEQ multiplex PCR, yet TCRdb's version contains in-frame clones alone and is incomplete. The sample records roughly 500,000 clones, 80% to 90% being singletons. Sequences were obtained from peripheral blood. All receptors come from a human donor in a cohort sampled during active COVID-19.

With respect to this clone: An end of the junction does not agree with germline; a read error may underlie this. The CDR3 region has the DNA TGTGCCAGTAGGATAGCGGGAGTACATGAGCAGTTCTTC. This translates into CASRIAGVHEQFF. This chain links TRBV19 with TRBJ2-1; 9 bases agree with TRBD2. Germline V CDR1 and CDR2: LNHDA, SQIVND (reference sequence). The CDR3 contains 13 residues. Full variable domain (rest looked up from reference TRBV19 and TRBJ2-1): DGGITQSPKYLFRKEGQNVTLSCEQNLNHDAMYWYRQDPGQGLRLIYYSQIVNDFQKGDIAEGYSVSREKKESFPLTVTSAQKNPTAFYLCASRIAGVHEQFFGPGTRLTVL.

In its sample, this clone was seen once. This chain joins TRBV28 and TRBJ2-7; the match to TRBD1 covers 7 bases. Germline CDR1 is MDHEN and CDR2 is SYDVKM. This CDR3 spans 12 amino acids. The CDR3, as DNA: TGTGCGACGAGACAGGGTAGTTACGAGCAGTACTTC. It translates to CATRQGSYEQYF.

CDR3 amino acids: CASSLEGALNTEAFF. The CDR3 nucleotides are TGTGCCAGCAGCTTGGAGGGGGCATTAAACACTGAAGCTTTCTTT. The V call is TRBV5-4, the J call TRBJ1-1; 7 nucleotides align to TRBD1. Germline CDR1 and CDR2: SGHNT and YYREEE (reference sequence). V lost 0 bases and J lost 2; bases outside the gene matches: 4. The CDR3 is made up of 15 amino acids.

The V call is TRBV5-1, the J call TRBJ2-3, with 7 bases fitting TRBD2. CDR1 is SGHRS and CDR2 is YFSETQ in the germline V gene. V was clipped by 4 bases and J by 8 bases; unmatched bases: 16. The CDR3 runs 16 residues. CDR3 bases: TGCGCCAGCAGCGAAACAAGTCTAGCGGTAATCGGTACGCAGTATTTT. It codes for CASSETSLAVIGTQYF.

The rearrangement uses TRBV6-5 and TRBJ1-1, with no clear D. The CDR3 loop spans 15 amino acids. Germline assignment: CDR1 MNHEY and CDR2 SVGAGI. The V end lost 4 bases, the J end lost 4 bases, and 16 bases lay between the germline ends. The CDR3: CASSSSLGWITEAFF. The CDR3 DNA follows: TGTGCCAGCAGTTCTTCCCTCGGGTGGATCACTGAAGCTTTCTTT.

The rearrangement uses TRBV23-1 and TRBJ1-3; tentatively, D is TRBD1 (5 bases). TRBV23-1 is recorded as an ORF, its role being uncertain. Trimming shortened V by 0 bases and J by 0 bases, and 9 bases separated the two germline ends. This CDR3 has 16 residues. The CDR3: CASSQSDIGSGNTIYF. For the CDR3, the DNA is TGCGCCAGCAGTCAATCGGACATAGGCTCTGGAAACACCATATATTTT.

The genes are TRBV25-1 and TRBJ2-4, with 12 bases fitting TRBD2. Germline CDR1 MGHDK, CDR2 SYGVNS. This CDR3 region has 18 residues. V was clipped by 3 bases and J by 6 bases; unmatched bases: 12. The CDR3 region is CASSETSGRKDGGNIQYF. The CDR3 coding sequence is TGTGCCAGCAGTGAGACTAGCGGGAGAAAGGATGGTGGAAACATTCAGTACTTC.

The J gene is TRBJ1-1, the V gene TRBV7-8; maybe TRBD1 (6 bases). Trimming removed 7 bases at V and 1 base at J, with 19 bases between. Germline V gene lookup returns CDR1 SGHVS and CDR2 FQNEAQ. This CDR3 spans 16 amino acids. The CDR3 DNA reads as TGTGCCAGCACTCTAATCCCAGGGGTCGGGAACACTGAAGCTTTCTTT. Translation gives CASTLIPGVGNTEAFF.

This clone was seen more than once but under ten times. The gene calls are TRBV7-3 and TRBJ2-2, with 11 bases aligning to TRBD1. The CDR3 is 15 residues long. Germline values: CDR1 SGHTA, CDR2 FQGTGA. V was pared by 5 bases and J by 6 bases, with 5 bases of the junction left unmatched. The CDR3 DNA reads TGTGCCAGCAGCCCCCGGACAGGGGGCCCCGGGGAGCTGTTTTTT. It yields the protein CASSPRTGGPGELFF.

The chain recombines TRBV3-1 (or the pseudogene TRBV3-2) with TRBJ2-1; 8 bases match TRBD2. Trimming removed 0 bases from V and 6 bases from J; junction bases left unmatched: 7. This CDR3 spans 16 amino acids. CDR1 and CDR2 (germline): LGHDT, YNNKEL (reference sequence). CDR3 protein: CASSQDKAGVSNEQFF. The CDR3 DNA reads as TGTGCCAGCAGCCAAGATAAAGCGGGAGTGTCCAATGAGCAGTTCTTC.

Worth noting for this clone: Germline is not matched at one junction end, which may reflect a read error. The J gene is TRBJ1-3, the V gene TRBV12-3 or TRBV12-4; 7 bases fit TRBD1. This CDR3 has 11 residues. The CDR3 is CASSVGQFPSF. DNA for the CDR3: TGTGCCAGCAGTGTGGGACAGTTCCCATCGTTT.

The chain recombines TRBV7-8 with TRBJ1-5, with no clear D. With 4 bases removed from V and 0 bases from J, the gap between germline ends came to 4 bases. This CDR3 has 13 amino acids. Germline lookup yields CDR1 SGHVS and CDR2 FQNEAQ. The chain's CDR3 is CASSSHSNQPQHF. CDR3 nucleotides: TGTGCCAGCAGCTCCCATAGCAATCAGCCCCAGCATTTT. Using reference TRBV7-8 and TRBJ1-5 for the parts outside the CDR3, the full variable domain is GAGVSQSPRYKVAKRGQDVALRCDPISGHVSLFWYQQALGQGPEFLTYFQNEAQLDKSGLPSDRFFAERPEGSVSTLKIQRTQQEDSAVYLCASSSHSNQPQHFGDGTRLSIL.

V gene TRBV19 combines with J gene TRBJ1-4; D gene unclear. The V end lost 5 bases, the J end lost 12 bases, and 22 bases lay between the germline ends. The CDR3 is made up of 15 amino acids. Germline lookup yields CDR1 LNHDA and CDR2 SQIVND (reference sequence). As DNA, the CDR3 is TGTGCCAGTAGTCCATCCCGAGTTTTCCAAGGAGAACTGTTTTTT. Its translation is CASSPSRVFQGELFF.

This clone was seen once. The chain recombines TRBV28 with TRBJ1-1; a weak D match, TRBD1 (6 bases). Per germline, CDR1 MDHEN and CDR2 SYDVKM. V dropped 8 bases and J dropped 8 bases, with 15 bases sitting between them. The CDR3 totals 12 residues. This CDR3 reads CASLSLGQEAFF. CDR3 nucleotide sequence: TGTGCCAGCCTATCCCTTGGACAGGAAGCTTTCTTT.

This clone came up a few times. The CDR3 spells CASSLYLAGNEYEQYF. For the CDR3, the DNA is TGTGCCAGCAGCTTATACCTAGCGGGAAATGAGTACGAGCAGTACTTC. The chain carries TRBV7-6 and TRBJ2-7, with 9 positions matching TRBD2. The V gene end was trimmed by 2 bases and the J gene end by 4 bases; junction bases not matched to a gene: 9. The length of the CDR3 is 16 residues. CDR1 SGHVS and CDR2 FNYEAQ come from the germline V gene.

The count of this clone is one. The rearrangement links TRBV12-3 or TRBV12-4 to TRBJ2-3; TRBD1 aligns across 7 bases. This CDR3 region has 13 residues. Trimming removed 6 bases from V and 4 bases from J; junction bases left unmatched: 4. CDR3 sequence reads: CASRPTGPDTQYF. The CDR3 DNA reads TGTGCCAGCAGGCCGACAGGGCCAGATACGCAGTATTTT.

The chain recombines TRBV19 with TRBJ2-1; 10 positions match TRBD2. Trimming removed 4 bases from V and 3 bases from J; junction bases left unmatched: 6. The CDR3 has 16 residues. CDR1 is LNHDA, CDR2 SQIVND, per germline (reference sequence). The CDR3 bases are TGTGCCAGTAGTAAGGGGACTAGCGCCTTCTACAATGAGCAGTTCTTC. Encoded protein: CASSKGTSAFYNEQFF.

The chain combines TRBV27 with TRBJ1-2; 8 nucleotides align to TRBD1. Germline V gene lookup returns CDR1 MNHEY and CDR2 SMNVEV (reference sequence). The V segment lost 3 bases and the J segment 4 bases; nucleotides outside the gene matches: 13. This CDR3 is built from 17 residues. This chain's CDR3 is CASSLGGQGRISYGYTF. The CDR3 DNA follows: TGTGCCAGCAGTTTGGGCGGACAGGGACGTATTAGCTATGGCTACACCTTC.

The rearrangement links TRBV29-1 to TRBJ2-7; the match to TRBD2 covers 9 bases. CDR1 SQVTM and CDR2 ANQGSEA come from the germline V gene. This CDR3 is 14 amino acids long. V lost 4 bases to trimming and J lost 0 bases; unmatched junction nucleotides: 4. CDR3 bases: TGCAGCGTTGCGGTTAGCGGGAGCTCCTACGAGCAGTACTTC. It encodes CSVAVSGSSYEQYF.

The chain carries TRBV28 and TRBJ1-6; D is undetermined. Germline CDR1 MDHEN, CDR2 SYDVKM. This CDR3 has 17 amino acids. V gave up 6 bases and J gave up 8 bases, with 23 bases separating them. The CDR3 DNA reads TGTGCCAGCAGACTAGGACCGAAAGCGTGGGGATATTCACCCCTCCACTTT. Translating gives CASRLGPKAWGYSPLHF. Looking up the rest from reference TRBV28 and TRBJ1-6 gives the full variable domain: DVKVTQSSRYLVKRTGEKVFLECVQDMDHENMFWYRQDPGLGLRLIYFSYDVKMKEKGDIPEGYSVSREKKERFSLILESASTNQTSMYLCASRLGPKAWGYSPLHFGNGTRLTVT.

The gene calls are TRBV18 and TRBJ1-3, with TRBD1 matching over 7 bases. This CDR3 is 16 amino acids long. Trimming removed 3 bases from V and 3 bases from J; junction bases left unmatched: 8. Germline CDR1 is KGHSH and CDR2 is LQKENI. Here the CDR3 DNA reads TGTGCCAGCTCACCCGAACCGACAGGGTTTGGAAACACCATATATTTT. As protein: CASSPEPTGFGNTIYF.

The chain recombines TRBV30 with TRBJ2-5, with 8 bases lining up with TRBD1. V was pared by 4 bases and J by 4 bases, with 2 bases of the junction left unmatched. The CDR3 is made up of 12 amino acids. CDR1 and CDR2 (germline): GTSNPN, SVGIG (reference sequence). The CDR3 sequence: CAWKGQGETQYF. The DNA of the CDR3 is TGTGCCTGGAAAGGACAGGGAGAGACCCAGTACTTC.

The table lists this clone with a count of one. CDR3 coding DNA: TGTGCCTGCTTGTTGGCGGGAGGGGCCGAGCAGTACTTC. Protein sequence: CACLLAGGAEQYF. The chain recombines TRBV30 with TRBJ2-7; TRBD2 matches 9 bases. V trimming: 6 bases; J trimming: 6 bases; junction bases outside the gene matches: 9. Germline V gene data show CDR1 as GTSNPN and CDR2 as SVGIG (reference sequence). CDR3 length: 13 residues. Drawing the rest from reference TRBV30 and TRBJ2-7, the complete variable domain is SQTIHQWPATLVQPVGSPLSLECTVEGTSNPNLYWYRQAAGRGLQLLFYSVGIGQISSEVPQNLSASRPQDRQFILSSKKLLLSDSGFYLCACLLAGGAEQYFGPGTRLTVT.

V and J are TRBV24-1 and TRBJ2-7; unclear D gene. V was shortened by 4 bases and J by 4 bases, with 19 bases between the two germline ends. Germline CDR1 and CDR2: KGHDR and SFDVKD. The CDR3 runs 16 residues. The CDR3 nucleotides are TGTGCCACCAGTGACCCCGAAGACTTGGATCTGTACGAGCAGTACTTC. Encoded protein: CATSDPEDLDLYEQYF.

This clone has just a few counts. The J gene is TRBJ2-3, the V gene TRBV10-3; possible D gene TRBD2, 6 bases. From germline, CDR1 is ENHRY and CDR2 SYGVKD. V was trimmed by 6 bases and J by 6 bases, leaving 16 bases between them. This CDR3 comprises 14 residues. DNA for the CDR3: TGTGCCATCAGGAGAGGGGAGGACCTTGATACGCAGTATTTT. It specifies CAIRRGEDLDTQYF.

In its sample, this clone was seen many times. The V and J genes are TRBV5-1 and TRBJ2-7; 7 bases map to TRBD1. V shed 4 bases, J shed 0 bases, and the junction held 4 bases outside the gene matches. Germline CDR1 is SGHRS and CDR2 is YFSETQ. CDR3 length: 14 amino acids. CDR3: CASSVDRYSYEQYF. The CDR3 nucleotides are TGCGCCAGCAGCGTGGACAGGTACTCCTACGAGCAGTACTTC.

V and J are TRBV19 and TRBJ1-2, with D maybe TRBD1 (5 bases). Germline CDR1 is LNHDA and CDR2 is SQIVND (reference sequence). This CDR3 spans 14 amino acids. V lost 7 bases to trimming and J lost 1 base, with 13 bases between them. In nucleotides, the CDR3 is TGTGCCAGTACCCACGGGCAGGGTAACTATGGCTACACCTTC. As protein: CASTHGQGNYGYTF. The full variable domain, in which reference TRBV19 and TRBJ1-2 provide the parts outside the CDR3, is DGGITQSPKYLFRKEGQNVTLSCEQNLNHDAMYWYRQDPGQGLRLIYYSQIVNDFQKGDIAEGYSVSREKKESFPLTVTSAQKNPTAFYLCASTHGQGNYGYTFGSGTRLTVV.

The V gene is TRBV3-1 (or the pseudogene TRBV3-2), the J gene TRBJ2-5, with 8 positions matching TRBD2. This CDR3 has 13 residues. Germline V gene lookup returns CDR1 LGHDT and CDR2 YNNKEL (reference sequence). V trimming: 6 bases; J trimming: 5 bases; junction bases outside the gene matches: 5. Here the CDR3 reads CASRPGGIETQYF. The CDR3, as DNA: TGTGCCAGCAGACCGGGGGGGATCGAGACCCAGTACTTC.

The rearrangement joins TRBV2 to TRBJ1-2, with 8 bases matching TRBD1. This CDR3 is 14 amino acids long. The ends lost 5 bases at V and 4 bases at J; junction bases unmatched: 6. Germline V CDR1 and CDR2: SNHLY, FYNNEI. This CDR3 is CASSRQGMGYGYTF. CDR3 DNA: TGTGCCAGCAGTCGACAGGGGATGGGCTATGGCTACACCTTC.